This is a list of T cell receptor beta chains from one sample in a study of HIV-infected patients and healthy controls. TCRdb re-derived calls from the 5' RACE reads in MiXCR, one entry per CDR3 protein. The sample lists over 5,500 distinct CDR3 sequences, around 6.7% occurring once. The material sequenced was blood, taken during antiretroviral therapy. These receptors came from an adult with HIV infection. Each CDR3 is given with its conserved first and last residue. Fields, in order: clone size, V gene, J gene, D gene, CDR3 protein, CDR3 DNA. The D gene is left open where the match is weak. Clone size, where shown, is once, few, many, or a class for clones that have expanded.

abundance: many; v_gene: TRBV20-1; j_gene: TRBJ2-1; d_gene: TRBD2; CDR3aa: CSAYRLAVHNEQFF; CDR3nt: TGCAGTGCTTACAGACTAGCGGTACACAATGAGCAGTTCTTC
abundance: many; v_gene: TRBV29-1; j_gene: TRBJ2-7; d_gene: TRBD1; CDR3aa: CSVEIGTGGNEQYF; CDR3nt: TGCAGCGTTGAAATCGGGACAGGGGGGAACGAGCAGTACTTC
abundance: medium-sized; v_gene: TRBV7-9; j_gene: TRBJ2-5; d_gene: -; CDR3aa: CASSLVQGEETQYF; CDR3nt: TGTGCCAGCAGCTTAGTCCAGGGTGAGGAGACCCAGTACTTC
abundance: medium-sized; v_gene: TRBV7-7; j_gene: TRBJ2-3; d_gene: -; CDR3aa: CASSTGGASTDTQYF; CDR3nt: TGTGCTTCTTCCACCGGGGGCGCCAGCACAGATACGCAGTATTTT
abundance: medium-sized; v_gene: TRBV7-9; j_gene: TRBJ1-2; d_gene: -; CDR3aa: CASTIFGVGYTF; CDR3nt: TGTGCCAGCACCATCTTTGGGGTTGGCTACACCTTC
abundance: many; v_gene: TRBV10-3; j_gene: TRBJ2-7; d_gene: TRBD1; CDR3aa: CAIQGEAYEQYF; CDR3nt: TGTGCCATACAGGGGGAGGCCTACGAGCAGTACTTC
abundance: medium-sized; v_gene: TRBV5-1; j_gene: TRBJ2-5; d_gene: -; CDR3aa: CASSLEGVDQYF; CDR3nt: TGCGCCAGCAGCTTGGAAGGGGTCGACCAGTACTTC
abundance: few; v_gene: TRBV9; j_gene: TRBJ2-7; d_gene: -; CDR3aa: CASSAGGGAAYEQYF; CDR3nt: TGTGCCAGCAGCGCTGGAGGGGGGGCCGCCTACGAGCAGTACTTC
abundance: large; v_gene: TRBV10-3; j_gene: TRBJ2-3; d_gene: TRBD2; CDR3aa: CAIRTGLAGGTDTQYF; CDR3nt: TGTGCCATCAGGACGGGACTAGCGGGAGGGACAGATACGCAGTATTTT
abundance: medium-sized; v_gene: TRBV5-5; j_gene: TRBJ2-1; d_gene: TRBD2; CDR3aa: CASSFGVGLVNEQFF; CDR3nt: TGTGCCAGCAGCTTTGGAGTGGGACTAGTCAATGAGCAGTTCTTC
abundance: large; v_gene: TRBV7-6; j_gene: TRBJ2-1; d_gene: TRBD2; CDR3aa: CASSLGAGTTTVHEQFF; CDR3nt: TGTGCCAGCAGCTTAGGGGCTGGGACTACCACGGTCCATGAGCAGTTCTTC
abundance: many; v_gene: TRBV24-1; j_gene: TRBJ2-1; d_gene: -; CDR3aa: CATSGGHEQFF; CDR3nt: TGTGCCACCAGTGGTGGACATGAGCAGTTCTTC
abundance: many; v_gene: TRBV19; j_gene: TRBJ2-6; d_gene: -; CDR3aa: CASSIGPSGANVLTF; CDR3nt: TGTGCCAGTAGTATAGGGCCCTCTGGGGCCAACGTCCTGACTTTC
abundance: medium-sized; v_gene: TRBV24-1; j_gene: TRBJ2-3; d_gene: -; CDR3aa: CATSDRAANTDTQYF; CDR3nt: TGTGCCACCAGTGATCGGGCAGCTAACACAGATACGCAGTATTTT
abundance: few; v_gene: TRBV7-6; j_gene: TRBJ2-1; d_gene: -; CDR3aa: CASSSRDRYNEQFF; CDR3nt: TGTGCCAGCAGCTCCCGGGACCGATACAATGAGCAGTTCTTC
abundance: many; v_gene: TRBV12-3/TRBV12-4; j_gene: TRBJ1-5; d_gene: -; CDR3aa: CASSPGTGNQPQHF; CDR3nt: TGTGCCAGCAGCCCCGGGACGGGGAATCAGCCCCAGCATTTT
abundance: medium-sized; v_gene: TRBV11-2; j_gene: TRBJ2-3; d_gene: -; CDR3aa: CASSSTPAADLDTDTQYF; CDR3nt: TGTGCCAGCAGCTCTACCCCTGCGGCGGACCTGGACACAGATACGCAGTATTTT
abundance: medium-sized; v_gene: TRBV7-2; j_gene: TRBJ1-1; d_gene: -; CDR3aa: CASSLEPGSGTEAFF; CDR3nt: TGTGCCAGCAGCTTAGAGCCGGGCTCAGGCACTGAAGCTTTCTTT
abundance: many; v_gene: TRBV12-3/TRBV12-4; j_gene: TRBJ1-2; d_gene: TRBD1; CDR3aa: CASRSGQGHYGYTF; CDR3nt: TGTGCCAGCAGATCAGGACAGGGCCACTATGGCTACACCTTC
abundance: medium-sized; v_gene: TRBV29-1; j_gene: TRBJ1-4; d_gene: -; CDR3aa: CSVQKGSNEKLFF; CDR3nt: TGCAGCGTACAGAAGGGGTCTAATGAAAAACTGTTTTTT
abundance: -; v_gene: TRBV13; j_gene: TRBJ2-7; d_gene: -; CDR3aa: CASSVRGGSPYEQYF; CDR3nt: TGTGCCAGCAGCGTGAGGGGGGGGTCGCCTTACGAGCAGTACTTC
abundance: many; v_gene: TRBV5-1; j_gene: TRBJ1-1; d_gene: TRBD1; CDR3aa: CASSLGQGYTEAFF; CDR3nt: TGCGCCAGCAGCTTAGGACAGGGATACACTGAAGCTTTCTTT
abundance: many; v_gene: TRBV12-1; j_gene: TRBJ1-1; d_gene: -; CDR3aa: CASSVRGGRNTEAFF; CDR3nt: TGTGCCAGCAGCGTACGGGGCGGTAGGAACACTGAAGCTTTCTTT
abundance: many; v_gene: TRBV12-3/TRBV12-4; j_gene: TRBJ2-1; d_gene: TRBD2; CDR3aa: CASSSGRGAYNEQFF; CDR3nt: TGTGCCAGCAGTTCGGGACGGGGGGCCTACAATGAGCAGTTCTTC
abundance: medium-sized; v_gene: TRBV20-1; j_gene: TRBJ2-7; d_gene: TRBD2; CDR3aa: CSARAPGGSTHEQYF; CDR3nt: TGCAGTGCCCGAGCGCCCGGCGGGAGTACCCACGAGCAGTACTTC
abundance: many; v_gene: TRBV28; j_gene: TRBJ2-1; d_gene: -; CDR3aa: CASSLPYNEQFF; CDR3nt: TGTGCCAGCAGTTTGCCCTACAATGAGCAGTTCTTC
abundance: many; v_gene: TRBV20-1; j_gene: TRBJ2-5; d_gene: TRBD2; CDR3aa: CSASFLAGGESQYF; CDR3nt: TGCAGTGCTTCATTCCTAGCGGGGGGGGAATCCCAGTACTTC
abundance: -; v_gene: TRBV29-1; j_gene: TRBJ2-5; d_gene: -; CDR3aa: CSVEEGRETQYF; CDR3nt: TGCAGCGTTGAAGAGGGCCGAGAGACCCAGTACTTC
abundance: -; v_gene: TRBV10-3; j_gene: TRBJ2-5; d_gene: -; CDR3aa: CAISPSDQETQYF; CDR3nt: TGTGCCATCAGTCCTTCCGACCAAGAGACCCAGTACTTC
abundance: medium-sized; v_gene: TRBV29-1; j_gene: TRBJ2-1; d_gene: -; CDR3aa: CSVEVGVPNEQFF; CDR3nt: TGCAGCGTTGAAGTCGGGGTCCCGAATGAGCAGTTCTTC
abundance: medium-sized; v_gene: TRBV6-5; j_gene: TRBJ2-3; d_gene: -; CDR3aa: CASSYSGTDTQYF; CDR3nt: TGTGCCAGCAGTTACAGCGGCACAGATACGCAGTATTTT
abundance: medium-sized; v_gene: TRBV6-5; j_gene: TRBJ2-1; d_gene: -; CDR3aa: CAKPSSGPLSYNEQFF; CDR3nt: TGTGCCAAACCTTCCAGCGGCCCCCTCTCCTACAATGAGCAGTTCTTC
abundance: medium-sized; v_gene: TRBV10-3; j_gene: TRBJ2-2; d_gene: -; CDR3aa: CAISEFLAANTGELFF; CDR3nt: TGTGCCATCAGTGAGTTCCTAGCAGCGAACACCGGGGAGCTGTTTTTT
abundance: many; v_gene: TRBV12-3/TRBV12-4; j_gene: TRBJ1-5; d_gene: TRBD1; CDR3aa: CASSLYGTGRQPQHF; CDR3nt: TGTGCCAGCAGTTTATATGGGACAGGGCGTCAGCCCCAGCATTTT
abundance: many; v_gene: TRBV10-3; j_gene: TRBJ2-7; d_gene: TRBD2; CDR3aa: CAIKREGGGEQYF; CDR3nt: TGTGCCATCAAACGGGAGGGCGGCGGCGAGCAGTACTTC
abundance: medium-sized; v_gene: TRBV10-3; j_gene: TRBJ2-7; d_gene: TRBD1; CDR3aa: CAISEPPGAGTGAYEQYF; CDR3nt: TGTGCCATCAGTGAGCCCCCCGGAGCCGGGACAGGGGCATACGAGCAGTACTTC
abundance: medium-sized; v_gene: TRBV24-1; j_gene: TRBJ2-3; d_gene: -; CDR3aa: CATSDYQTGTDTQYF; CDR3nt: TGTGCCACCAGTGACTACCAGACTGGAACGGATACGCAGTATTTT
abundance: medium-sized; v_gene: TRBV18; j_gene: TRBJ2-7; d_gene: TRBD2; CDR3aa: CASSLSGDSSYEQYF; CDR3nt: TGTGCCAGCTCTCTGAGCGGGGATAGCTCCTACGAGCAGTACTTC
abundance: many; v_gene: TRBV6-5; j_gene: TRBJ2-7; d_gene: -; CDR3aa: CASSYSRLVGAYEQYF; CDR3nt: TGTGCCAGCAGTTACTCTAGACTAGTAGGGGCCTACGAGCAGTACTTC
abundance: medium-sized; v_gene: TRBV29-1; j_gene: TRBJ2-4; d_gene: -; CDR3aa: CSVDQGLGGNIQYF; CDR3nt: TGCAGCGTTGATCAAGGGTTGGGGGGAAACATTCAGTACTTC
abundance: many; v_gene: TRBV7-9; j_gene: TRBJ2-1; d_gene: TRBD2; CDR3aa: CASSHSGSSYNEQFF; CDR3nt: TGTGCCAGCAGCCATAGCGGGAGCTCCTACAATGAGCAGTTCTTC
abundance: many; v_gene: TRBV28; j_gene: TRBJ1-2; d_gene: -; CDR3aa: CATLLTPATGYTF; CDR3nt: TGTGCCACCCTTTTGACCCCCGCTACTGGCTACACCTTC
abundance: many; v_gene: TRBV24-1; j_gene: TRBJ2-3; d_gene: -; CDR3aa: CATSDSTGQGAGADTQYF; CDR3nt: TGTGCCACCAGTGACTCTACCGGTCAGGGGGCGGGGGCCGATACGCAGTATTTT
abundance: many; v_gene: TRBV14; j_gene: TRBJ2-1; d_gene: -; CDR3aa: CASSQRTAYNEQFF; CDR3nt: TGTGCCAGCAGCCAGAGGACAGCTTACAATGAGCAGTTCTTC
abundance: -; v_gene: TRBV3-1; j_gene: TRBJ2-6; d_gene: TRBD1; CDR3aa: CASSQGTGSGANVLTF; CDR3nt: TGTGCCAGCAGCCAAGGGACAGGCTCTGGGGCCAACGTCCTGACTTTC
abundance: medium-sized; v_gene: TRBV3-1; j_gene: TRBJ2-5; d_gene: TRBD2; CDR3aa: CASSLLAEETQYF; CDR3nt: TGTGCCAGCAGCTTACTAGCGGAAGAGACCCAGTACTTC
abundance: medium-sized; v_gene: TRBV7-6; j_gene: TRBJ2-1; d_gene: -; CDR3aa: CASSLGARDEQFF; CDR3nt: TGTGCCAGCAGCTTAGGGGCCCGGGATGAGCAGTTCTTC
abundance: medium-sized; v_gene: TRBV11-2; j_gene: TRBJ2-1; d_gene: TRBD2; CDR3aa: CASSLDQRLAPNEQFF; CDR3nt: TGTGCCAGCAGCTTAGATCAGAGACTAGCGCCTAATGAGCAGTTCTTC
abundance: -; v_gene: TRBV7-6; j_gene: TRBJ2-5; d_gene: -; CDR3aa: CASSSIWASSQETQYF; CDR3nt: TGTGCCAGCAGCTCAATATGGGCCTCATCCCAAGAGACCCAGTACTTC